A single sample gave rise to the 16 T cell receptor beta chains below, sequenced in a study of cytomegalovirus exposure and HLA in healthy donors. The study ran its PCR with 60 Vbeta and 13 Jbeta primers. Libraries were prepared by immunoSEQ multiplex PCR; TCRdb keeps only in-frame clonotypes and omits some of them. The sample shows 150,000 to 200,000 clones, more than 70% of them seen only once. The material sequenced was PBMCs. Source of these receptors: a male donor in good health and CMV-seronegative.

This chain uses TRBV5-6 with TRBJ1-2, with 8 bases identical to TRBD1. The CDR3 runs to 15 residues. Unmatched junction bases numbered 6, after V lost 2 bases and J lost 3 bases. Germline V lookup: CDR1 SGHDT, CDR2 YYEEEE. The CDR3 region is CASSFLGTGHYGYTF. The CDR3 nucleotides are TGTGCCAGCAGCTTCCTCGGGACAGGCCACTATGGCTACACCTTC.

The V and J genes are TRBV19 and TRBJ2-3; 13 bases match TRBD2. CDR1 is LNHDA, CDR2 SQIVND, per germline (reference sequence). The CDR3 sequence is 14 residues long. The ends lost 6 bases at V and 3 bases at J; junction bases unmatched: 0. CDR3 nucleotide sequence: TGTGCCAGTAGACTAGCGGGGGGGACAGATACGCAGTATTTT. Protein sequence: CASRLAGGTDTQYF. Variable domain in full (rest from reference TRBV19 and TRBJ2-3): DGGITQSPKYLFRKEGQNVTLSCEQNLNHDAMYWYRQDPGQGLRLIYYSQIVNDFQKGDIAEGYSVSREKKESFPLTVTSAQKNPTAFYLCASRLAGGTDTQYFGPGTRLTVL.

This sequence joins TRBV5-1 and TRBJ2-1; TRBD2 agrees at 12 bases. CDR1 is SGHRS, CDR2 YFSETQ, per germline. This CDR3 contains 17 residues. V was pared by 0 bases and J by 9 bases, with 10 bases of the junction left unmatched. The CDR3 nucleotides are TGCGCCAGCAGCTTGGCGCCTAGCGGGGGGGCTGATTTTGAGCAGTTCTTC. Translation gives CASSLAPSGGADFEQFF.

This chain joins TRBV6-1 and TRBJ1-5; 11 bases are shared with TRBD1. The ends lost 0 bases at V and 5 bases at J; junction bases unmatched: 0. Per germline, CDR1 MNHNS and CDR2 SASEGT. This CDR3 is built from 15 residues. The CDR3 DNA sequence: TGTGCCAGCAGTGAAGCGGACAGGGGGCATCAGCCCCAGCATTTT. Its protein product is CASSEADRGHQPQHF.

On this clone: The same CDR3 can be traced to other DNA sequences in this sample. The rearrangement uses TRBV30 and TRBJ1-2; 8 bases line up with TRBD1. This CDR3 is 13 amino acids long. Germline V gene lookup returns CDR1 GTSNPN and CDR2 SVGIG (reference sequence). The V and J ends lost 0 bases and 3 bases, in that order; junction bases with no gene match: 0. The CDR3 sequence: CAWSVQGDYGYTF. CDR3 DNA: TGTGCCTGGAGTGTACAGGGGGACTATGGCTACACCTTC.

In DNA, the CDR3 is TGTGCCAGCAGTTTCCGCCGGGACAAACTAAACACTGAAGCTTTCTTT. It yields the protein CASSFRRDKLNTEAFF. The chain uses TRBV27 and TRBJ1-1, with a possible D match to TRBD1 (6 bases). Per the germline V gene, CDR1 is MNHEY and CDR2 is SMNVEV (reference sequence). Trimming stripped 3 bases from V and 2 bases from J, with 16 bases between. The CDR3 spans 16 residues.

This rearrangement joins TRBV28 to TRBJ2-5; perhaps TRBD1 as D (6 bases). V lost 4 bases and J 5 bases, leaving 20 bases between the germline ends. Germline values: CDR1 MDHEN, CDR2 SYDVKM. This CDR3 comprises 16 residues. The CDR3 protein is CASSSVIGGTMETQYF. CDR3 DNA: TGTGCCAGCAGTTCCGTAATAGGTGGGACAATGGAGACCCAGTACTTC.

The chain has TRBV7-2 and TRBJ1-1; a weak D match, TRBD1 (5 bases). Trimming left V 6 bases short and J 0 bases short, with 11 bases between. This CDR3 has 14 residues. Germline CDR1 reads SGHTA; CDR2 reads FQGNSA. CDR3 region: CASSRGLMNTEAFF. The DNA for the CDR3 is TGTGCCAGCAGTAGGGGTTTGATGAACACTGAAGCTTTCTTT.

This rearrangement joins TRBV6-6 to TRBJ1-1; D is uncertain. V was shortened by 2 bases and J by 3 bases, with 13 bases between the two germline ends. The CDR3 sequence is 15 residues long. Germline CDR1 and CDR2: MNHNY and SVGAGI (reference sequence). The chain's CDR3 is CASSYLGLGDTEAFF. The CDR3 nucleotides are TGTGCCAGCAGTTACCTGGGCTTGGGAGACACTGAAGCTTTCTTT.

The chain combines TRBV10-3 with TRBJ2-5, with D possibly TRBD1 on 5 matching bases. V was cut by 0 bases and J by 2 bases, with 7 bases left in between. The germline V gene encodes CDR1 ENHRY and CDR2 SYGVKD. The CDR3 covers 14 residues. In DNA, the CDR3 is TGTGCCATCAGTGAGTCCCCAGGGCAAGAGACCCAGTACTTC. This encodes CAISESPGQETQYF.

The V call is TRBV18, the J call TRBJ2-3, with D possibly TRBD2 on 6 matching bases. The CDR3 extends over 14 amino acids. V dropped 3 bases and J dropped 1 base, with 8 bases sitting between them. Germline lookup yields CDR1 KGHSH and CDR2 LQKENI. This chain's CDR3 is CASSPPSGTDTQYF. The CDR3 DNA follows: TGTGCCAGCTCACCCCCTAGCGGCACAGATACGCAGTATTTT.

The chain uses TRBV28 and TRBJ1-1; 8 bases align to TRBD1. Unmatched junction bases numbered 7, after V lost 3 bases and J lost 4 bases. The CDR3 length is 15 residues. CDR1 and CDR2 (germline): MDHEN, SYDVKM. CDR3: CASSFFATGGTEAFF. In DNA form, the CDR3 reads TGTGCCAGCAGTTTCTTTGCCACAGGGGGCACTGAAGCTTTCTTT.

The chain links TRBV4-1 to TRBJ1-3, with D perhaps matching TRBD1 (5 bases). V lost 3 bases and J lost 3, with 15 bases in between. Germline CDR1 reads MGHRA; CDR2 reads YSYEKL. CDR3 length equals 16 residues. In DNA, the CDR3 is TGCGCCAGCAGCCAGTCCAGGGAAACTGGTGGAAACACCATATATTTT. It specifies CASSQSRETGGNTIYF.

This clone has only one observation. The rearrangement uses TRBV2 and TRBJ2-1, with 11 nucleotides matching TRBD2. CDR1 is SNHLY and CDR2 is FYNNEI in the germline V gene. The length of the CDR3 is 18 residues. The trim removed 5 bases at V and 0 bases at J, leaving 9 bases unmatched. In DNA, the CDR3 is TGTGCCAGCAGTCTGCCGGGACTAGCGGCGAGCTCCTACAATGAGCAGTTCTTC. Its translation: CASSLPGLAASSYNEQFF. Together with reference TRBV2 and TRBJ2-1, the CDR3 gives the full variable domain: EPEVTQTPSHQVTQMGQEVILRCVPISNHLYFYWYRQILGQKVEFLVSFYNNEISEKSEIFDDQFSVERPDGSNFTLKIRSTKLEDSAMYFCASSLPGLAASSYNEQFFGPGTRLTVL.

The V gene is TRBV18, the J gene TRBJ1-2, with 8 bases fitting TRBD1. CDR3 length: 14 amino acids. Trimming at V came to 3 bases and at J to 4 bases, leaving 4 bases not matched to a gene. Looked up from germline, CDR1 is KGHSH and CDR2 is LQKENI. The CDR3 protein is CASSPTGDIYGYTF. CDR3 sequence (DNA): TGTGCCAGCTCACCGACAGGGGATATCTATGGCTACACCTTC.

The chain joins TRBV7-2 to TRBJ2-3; TRBD2 agrees at 7 bases. There are 15 residues in the CDR3. Germline assignment: CDR1 SGHTA and CDR2 FQGNSA. J was trimmed by 0 bases and V by 5 bases; bases with no gene match: 5. CDR3 sequence (DNA): TGTGCCAGCAGCCGTAGCGGGCCTAGCACAGATACGCAGTATTTT. Translating gives CASSRSGPSTDTQYF.